These T cell receptor beta chains were read from a single sample in a study of T cells in Graves' hyperthyroidism and ophthalmopathy. TCRdb re-called the multiplex PCR reads through MiXCR, storing one row per CDR3 protein. The sample lists roughly 400,000 distinct CDR3 sequences, approximately 15% occurring once. The sequenced sample was blood. These receptors were obtained from a woman between 18 and 29 years old with Graves' hyperthyroidism that later progressed to Graves' ophthalmopathy. Each CDR3 is given with its conserved first and last residue. The D gene is left open where the match is weak. Only part of the rows carry a size: once, few, many, or a class if the clone is expanded.

j_call clone_size v_call d_call cdr3_nt cdr3_aa
TRBJ2-5 many TRBV2 TRBD1 TGTGCCAGCAGAGCCGGGACAGGGGCGCAAGAGACCCAGTACTTC CASRAGTGAQETQYF
TRBJ1-1 many TRBV11-3 NA TGTGCCAGCAGCTTAGAAGGGGCCGGTGAAGCTTTCTTT CASSLEGAGEAFF
TRBJ2-2 many TRBV5-1 NA TGCGCCAGCAGCTTGGAGAGGAACACCGGGGAGCTGTTTTTT CASSLERNTGELFF
TRBJ1-2 many TRBV20-1 NA TGCAGTGCTAGATCGGGGGGGGCTAACTATGGCTACACCTTC CSARSGGANYGYTF
TRBJ2-7 many TRBV6-2/TRBV6-3 NA TGTGCCAGCGACGAAAGAGGGGGAGCCCGCCCGCACGAGCAGTACTTC CASDERGGARPHEQYF
TRBJ1-1 many TRBV28 NA TGTGCCAGCAGTTTCGACGGAGTTGAAGCTTTCTTT CASSFDGVEAFF
TRBJ2-7 many TRBV24-1 TRBD1 TGTGCCACCAGTGAAGGGACAGGGGCCTACGAGCAGTACTTC CATSEGTGAYEQYF
TRBJ1-4 NA TRBV19 NA TGTGCCAGTAGATGGACGGGCAGCACTAATGAAAAACTGTTTTTT CASRWTGSTNEKLFF
TRBJ1-1 NA TRBV11-2 TRBD1 TGTGCCAGCAGCTCGGGACAGGGGGTGAACACTGAAGCTTTCTTT CASSSGQGVNTEAFF
TRBJ1-1 few TRBV20-1 NA TGCAGTGCTAGAGGTAACGGACAGCCCACGAACACTGAAGCTTTCTTT CSARGNGQPTNTEAFF
TRBJ2-2 many TRBV11-2 NA TGTGCCAGCAGCGCCAAGCTGGCCGGGGAGCTGTTTTTT CASSAKLAGELFF
TRBJ2-1 many TRBV11-2 TRBD2 TGTGCCAGCAGCTTAGGTAGTAGCGGGACCGCGCGGAGGAGGAATGAGCAGTTCTTC CASSLGSSGTARRRNEQFF
TRBJ1-1 many TRBV5-6 NA TGTGCCAGCAGCTTCTCGGGGACTCACACTGAAGCTTTCTTT CASSFSGTHTEAFF
TRBJ2-7 few TRBV27 NA TGTGCCAGCAGTTTATCCGCTGGAGAGCAGTACTTC CASSLSAGEQYF
TRBJ2-6 NA TRBV20-1 NA TGCAGTGCTAGAGATTTGAACAAGCTCTCTGGGGCCAACGTCCTGACTTTC CSARDLNKLSGANVLTF
TRBJ2-6 few TRBV11-3 NA TGTGCCAGCAGCCCCGGGATAGGCTCTGGGGCCAACGTCCTGACTTTC CASSPGIGSGANVLTF
TRBJ2-7 NA TRBV6-1 NA TGTGCCAGCAGTTTAGTAGGTCACCCCACCTACGAGCAGTACTTC CASSLVGHPTYEQYF
TRBJ2-1 many TRBV11-2 NA TGTGCCAGCAGTCGCCAGGTGGCGGGGCCATACAATGAGCAGTTCTTC CASSRQVAGPYNEQFF
TRBJ2-1 few TRBV27 NA TGTGCCAGCAGCCCCCAATCACTAGGAGATGAGCAGTTCTTC CASSPQSLGDEQFF
TRBJ1-1 few TRBV11-2 TRBD1 TGTGCCAGCAGCGGTCCGGGACAGGGGTTTGAAGCTTTCTTT CASSGPGQGFEAFF
TRBJ2-6 NA TRBV7-3 TRBD2 TGTGCCAGCTCGGGAGGGCAGGGAGCCTCTGGGGCCAACGTCCTGACTTTC CASSGGQGASGANVLTF
TRBJ2-1 few TRBV7-9 TRBD2 TGTGCCAGCAGCTTAGGGGGACTAGCGGGAGGATGGAGTGAGCAGTTCTTC CASSLGGLAGGWSEQFF
TRBJ2-5 NA TRBV7-9 NA TGTGCCAGCCGGATCGCGGGTGCGGAGACCCAGTACTTC CASRIAGAETQYF
TRBJ2-3 many TRBV28 NA TGTGCCAGCAGTTTATCTGGGGGTTACACAGATACGCAGTATTTT CASSLSGGYTDTQYF
TRBJ2-5 NA TRBV9 NA TGTGCCAGCAGCCCCGGTATTTGGGGGTCGGAGACCCAGTACTTC CASSPGIWGSETQYF
TRBJ1-2 many TRBV6-1 NA TGTGCCAGCTCTAAAGGGAGGCTCGGGGGCTACACCTTC CASSKGRLGGYTF
TRBJ2-3 many TRBV10-3 TRBD2 TGTGCCATCCAAAGGGAATGGACACTAGCGGGACCGCCCAGCACAGATACGCAGTATTTT CAIQREWTLAGPPSTDTQYF
TRBJ2-7 few TRBV7-8 NA TGTGCCAGCAGCTTAGCCCTGGGGCGGGCCGAGCAGTACTTC CASSLALGRAEQYF
TRBJ2-5 NA TRBV29-1 TRBD1 TGCAGTGCGGACAGGGGGCGAGAGACCCAGTACTTC CSADRGRETQYF
TRBJ1-1 many TRBV15 NA TGTGCCACCAGCAGATACCCCTTGACCGAGAACACTGAAGCTTTCTTT CATSRYPLTENTEAFF
TRBJ1-2 few TRBV20-1 TRBD1 TGCAGTGCTAGTCCGGGACAGGCGATCATTAACTATGGCTACACCTTC CSASPGQAIINYGYTF
TRBJ2-7 NA TRBV27 TRBD1 TGTGCCAGTGGGGACAGACCTTACGAGCAGTACTTC CASGDRPYEQYF
TRBJ2-7 many TRBV29-1 NA TGCAGCGTTGAGGCAGGGCAACCTCCCTACGAGCAGTACTTC CSVEAGQPPYEQYF
TRBJ2-7 many TRBV28 TRBD2 TGTGCCAGCACCACTTGGGGGGGGGTCGAGCAGTACTTC CASTTWGGVEQYF
TRBJ2-1 many TRBV20-1 TRBD2 TGCAGTGCCGAGCGAAGCGGGAGGTACAATGAGCAGTTCTTC CSAERSGRYNEQFF
TRBJ1-2 NA TRBV7-2 TRBD1 TGTGCCAGCAGCTTAGGGGGAGGACAGGGGAATGGCTACACCTTC CASSLGGGQGNGYTF
TRBJ2-4 many TRBV28 NA TGTGCCAGCGGGGATAGACGGTACTTC CASGDRRYF
TRBJ2-5 many TRBV6-1 NA TGTGCCAGCAGTCGACTTAGTAGGGGACGGGAGACCCAGTACTTC CASSRLSRGRETQYF
TRBJ1-2 many TRBV20-1 TRBD1 TGCAGTGCTAGAGATCAAGGGGGCTCCTCTCTTAACTATGGCTACACCTTC CSARDQGGSSLNYGYTF
TRBJ2-5 NA TRBV2 TRBD1 TGTGCCAGCAGTGAACGGGGGACAGGCCAAGAGACCCAGTACTTC CASSERGTGQETQYF
TRBJ2-7 few TRBV7-9 TRBD1 TGTGCCAGCAGCTTACGACAGGGAGACGACGAGCAGTACTTC CASSLRQGDDEQYF
TRBJ2-6 many TRBV6-1 NA TGTGCCAGCAGTGAGTCAGGGTCTGGGGCCAACGTCCTGACTTTC CASSESGSGANVLTF
TRBJ2-3 NA TRBV2 NA TGTGCCAGCAGTGCAGGGTTATGGGGGACTAGCACAGATACGCAGTATTTT CASSAGLWGTSTDTQYF
TRBJ2-2 NA TRBV6-1 NA TGTGCCAGCAGGTTGGGGGCCGGGGAGCTGTTTTTT CASRLGAGELFF
TRBJ2-7 NA TRBV6-2/TRBV6-3 TRBD1 TGTGCCAGCAGCGACCCGACAGGGAACTACGAGCAGTACTTC CASSDPTGNYEQYF
TRBJ2-7 many TRBV6-2/TRBV6-3 NA TGTGCCAGCAGTTACTGGCAGACCCCCAACTACGAGCAGTACTTC CASSYWQTPNYEQYF
TRBJ2-5 many TRBV18 NA TGTGCCAGCACCACAGGGTTCCAAGAGACCCAGTACTTC CASTTGFQETQYF
TRBJ2-2 NA TRBV6-4 NA TGTGCCAGCAGTGAACAGGTTAACACCGGGGAGCTGTTTTTT CASSEQVNTGELFF
TRBJ1-5 few TRBV24-1 NA TGTGCCACCCCGAGTCGGGGCGACGGCAATCAGCCCCAGCATTTT CATPSRGDGNQPQHF
TRBJ2-7 many TRBV6-2/TRBV6-3 TRBD1 TGTGCCAGCAGCCGGACAGGGATTCACTACGAGCAGTACTTC CASSRTGIHYEQYF